The clone carrying this T cell receptor (beta chain) has at least ten counts. Its specificity is unknown. This specimen belongs to a study of T cells in Graves' hyperthyroidism and ophthalmopathy. As for the study in general: Before any treatment, at initial diagnosis, peripheral blood was collected. Study-wide findings and caveats: Most clonotypes expanded in the thyroid (above 0.001) were also present in blood.

The PBMCs had their origin in more than 9.5 ml of fresh peripheral blood. There were TCR beta CDR3 regions amplified from RNA transcripts. RT-PCR in the first round (using the HTBI primer set) targeted the TCR CDR3. TCRdb used MiXCR to reprocess the multiplex PCR reads, holding one entry per CDR3 protein. The repertoire includes some 200,000 distinct CDR3 sequences, approximately 17% of them detected once, and 50% sits in the top ten. The receptor was derived from a man in his fifties with Graves' hyperthyroidism. The specimen was blood.

This CDR3 is CASSGDRGTQYF. The DNA for the CDR3 is TGTGCCAGCAGTGGGGACAGGGGGACGCAGTATTTT. The rearrangement uses TRBV12-3 or TRBV12-4 and TRBJ2-3; 11 bases line up with TRBD1. The CDR3 spans 12 residues. The trim removed 5 bases at V and 9 bases at J, leaving 1 base unmatched.